The 18 T cell receptor beta chains below were found in one sample sequenced in a study of shared clonotypes between healthy human individuals. Profiled with immunoSEQ multiplex PCR; TCRdb holds only in-frame clones, not every one. The repertoire holds more than 2 million clones, with approximately 94% as singletons. The sequencing sample was made of naive CD4+ T cells sorted from blood. Subset in this sample: CD45RA+ positively selected. Every receptor here comes from a man aged 18 to 30 in good health.

J is TRBJ2-3 and V is TRBV5-1; 12 bases fit TRBD2. The CDR3 sequence is 16 residues long. Germline CDR1 reads SGHRS; CDR2 reads YFSETQ. J lost 2 bases, V lost 3 bases, and 4 bases had no gene match. For the CDR3, the DNA is TGCGCCAGCAGCTGGGGGACTAGCGGGCACACAGATACGCAGTATTTT. This translates into CASSWGTSGHTDTQYF.

The chain couples TRBV5-4 to TRBJ1-3; 8 nucleotides agree with TRBD1. This CDR3 is 14 amino acids long. Germline V CDR1 and CDR2: SGHNT, YYREEE (reference sequence). The V segment lost 4 bases and the J segment 6 bases; nucleotides outside the gene matches: 6. CDR3 DNA sequence: TGTGCCAGCAGCCGGACAGGGATGTTAAACACCATATATTTT. This gives the protein CASSRTGMLNTIYF.

This chain links TRBV2 with TRBJ2-1; TRBD1 matches 8 bases. Germline CDR1 reads SNHLY; CDR2 reads FYNNEI. J gave up 3 bases and V 10 bases, and 17 bases lay outside the gene matches. The CDR3 contains 17 residues. The CDR3 protein is CAIKGNPGQENYNEQFF. DNA for the CDR3: TGTGCCATCAAGGGGAATCCGGGACAGGAGAACTACAATGAGCAGTTCTTC.

The chain is built from TRBV7-9 and TRBJ2-3, with D tentatively TRBD2 (5 bases). The CDR3 sequence is 15 residues long. CDR1 and CDR2 (germline): SEHNR, FQNEAQ (reference sequence). Trimming removed 5 bases from V and 0 bases from J, with 12 bases in between. The CDR3 DNA is TGTGCCAGCAGCCCTGGGAGCGCTAGCACAGATACGCAGTATTTT. The encoded protein is CASSPGSASTDTQYF.

On this clone itself: The sample holds other DNA sequences that translate to the same CDR3. The V gene is TRBV27, the J gene TRBJ2-5; D possibly uses TRBD1 or TRBD2 (6 bases each). CDR3 length equals 12 residues. Trimming stripped 5 bases from V and 5 bases from J, with 9 bases between. From germline, CDR1 is MNHEY and CDR2 SMNVEV (reference sequence). The CDR3: CASSEGGETQYF. Here the CDR3 DNA reads TGTGCCAGCAGTGAAGGGGGGGAGACCCAGTACTTC.

As regards this clone: Other DNA sequences within the sample encode an identical CDR3. The chain links TRBV14 to TRBJ1-6; 9 bases match TRBD1. Germline trimming cut 8 bases from V and 7 bases from J; bases unmatched to any gene: 3. Germline CDR1 reads SGHDN; CDR2 reads FVKESK. The CDR3 runs to 13 residues. The CDR3 loop is CASRGQGNSPLHF. Written as DNA, the CDR3 is TGTGCCAGCCGGGGACAGGGCAATTCACCCCTCCACTTT.

The CDR3 coding sequence is TGTGCCTGGAAAACTAGCAGGAACGAGCAGTACTTC. This encodes CAWKTSRNEQYF. V usage is TRBV30 and J usage is TRBJ2-7; tentative D call: TRBD2 (6 bases). Germline V gene data show CDR1 as GTSNPN and CDR2 as SVGIG (reference sequence). The CDR3 runs to 12 residues. Trimming removed 4 bases from V and 5 bases from J, with 12 bases in between.

Of note for this clone: Other DNA sequences in this sample translate to the same CDR3. V gene TRBV27 combines with J gene TRBJ1-3; D is perhaps TRBD1 (5 bases). CDR1 and CDR2 (germline): MNHEY, SMNVEV (reference sequence). The CDR3 covers 14 residues. Trimming left V 5 bases short and J 1 base short, with 9 bases between. CDR3 DNA: TGTGCCAGCAGTCCTGGGGGGTCTGGAAACACCATATATTTT. The encoded protein is CASSPGGSGNTIYF.

Note on this clone: The same CDR3 is also encoded by other DNA sequences in this sample. The chain employs TRBV5-4 and TRBJ1-2; a possible D gene is TRBD1 (6 bases). CDR3 length: 12 amino acids. The V end lost 3 bases, the J end lost 5 bases, and 8 bases lay between the germline ends. In germline, CDR1 is SGHNT, CDR2 YYREEE (reference sequence). The CDR3 spells CASSSGQYGYTF. In nucleotides, the CDR3 is TGTGCCAGCAGCTCAGGACAGTATGGCTACACCTTC.

The chain employs TRBV7-2 and TRBJ1-5; unclear D gene. V was pared by 4 bases and J by 1 base, with 11 bases between. The CDR3 length is 15 residues. From germline, CDR1 is SGHTA and CDR2 FQGNSA. CDR3 in DNA: TGTGCCAGCAGCTGGAAAGGATCAAGCAATCAGCCCCAGCATTTT. Translated: CASSWKGSSNQPQHF.

The chain uses TRBV10-2 and TRBJ2-7; TRBD1 is a possible D gene (6 bases). Germline V CDR1 and CDR2: WSHSY, SAAADI. The CDR3 is made up of 13 amino acids. The V gene lost 5 bases and the J gene lost 6 bases, with 14 bases spanning the gap. The CDR3 DNA sequence: TGCGCCAGCAGTTGGCAGGGGCATAGCGAGCAGTACTTC. Its protein is CASSWQGHSEQYF.

In nucleotides, the CDR3 is TGTGCCAGCAGCTTAGATTCGGATTTGGGCGGCTACACCTTC. This codes for CASSLDSDLGGYTF. J is TRBJ1-2 and V is TRBV11-2; no clear D gene. The CDR3 is made up of 14 amino acids. The V gene's germline CDR1 is SGHAT and CDR2 FQNNGV. Trimming stripped 0 bases from V and 8 bases from J, with 13 bases between.

The DNA of the CDR3 is TGTGCCAGCAGCGTCGGGACCACATCCTACGAGCAGTACTTC. Its protein is CASSVGTTSYEQYF. V and J are TRBV9 and TRBJ2-7; possibly TRBD1 or TRBD2 for D (5 bases each). Germline CDR1 and CDR2: SGDLS and YYNGEE. Trimming removed 2 bases at V and 1 base at J, with 10 bases between. The CDR3 covers 14 residues.

The chain uses TRBV7-9 and TRBJ1-2; no clear D gene. Germline V gene lookup returns CDR1 SEHNR and CDR2 FQNEAQ (reference sequence). This CDR3 has 15 amino acids. Trimming shortened V by 5 bases and J by 1 base, and 14 bases separated the two germline ends. CDR3 nucleotides: TGTGCCAGCAGCACTACCGACACCGATAACTATGGCTACACCTTC. Amino acid sequence: CASSTTDTDNYGYTF. Full variable domain (outside the CDR3, taken from reference TRBV7-9 and TRBJ1-2): DTGVSQNPRHKITKRGQNVTFRCDPISEHNRLYWYRQTLGQGPEFLTYFQNEAQLEKSRLLSDRFSAERPKGSFSTLEIQRTEQGDSAMYLCASSTTDTDNYGYTFGSGTRLTVV.

The chain has TRBV19 and TRBJ1-3; D call uncertain. The ends were cut back, 4 bases at V and 7 bases at J, with 11 bases in the middle. Per the germline V gene, CDR1 is LNHDA and CDR2 is SQIVND (reference sequence). This CDR3 spans 13 amino acids. CDR3 bases: TGTGCCAGTAGTAAAGGCCTTGGGAACACCATATATTTT. Its translation: CASSKGLGNTIYF.

CDR3: CASSPSGFTLHF. The CDR3 DNA reads as TGTGCCAGCAGCCCCTCCGGTTTCACCCTCCACTTT. This sequence joins TRBV6-5 and TRBJ1-6; D unclear. CDR3 size: 12 residues. V gave up 6 bases and J gave up 14 bases, with 14 bases separating them. Germline CDR1 is MNHEY and CDR2 is SVGAGI.

This chain's CDR3 is CASMLTGRIHEQYF. CDR3 sequence (DNA): TGTGCCAGCATGTTAACGGGGAGGATCCACGAGCAGTACTTC. J is TRBJ2-7 and V is TRBV6-1; D perhaps matches TRBD2 (6 bases). Germline values: CDR1 MNHNS, CDR2 SASEGT. CDR3 length: 14 amino acids. The V and J ends lost 7 bases and 5 bases respectively, with 18 bases between them.

The chain is built from TRBV30 and TRBJ2-2, with a weak D call TRBD1 (5 bases). With 1 base removed from V and 7 bases from J, the gap between germline ends came to 10 bases. CDR1 and CDR2 (germline): GTSNPN, SVGIG (reference sequence). CDR3 length: 13 amino acids. The CDR3 reads CAWSGRVDGELFF. CDR3 nucleotides: TGTGCCTGGAGTGGCAGGGTTGACGGGGAGCTGTTTTTT.